Listed below are T cell receptor beta chains from one sample, sequenced in a study of T cells after yellow fever vaccination. TCRdb recomputed calls from the 5' RACE reads with MiXCR, one row per CDR3 protein. The sample has 500,000 to 650,000 distinct CDR3 sequences; 9% to 15% are singletons. The source material was PBMCs, sampled on the day of the yellow fever booster vaccination. These receptor sequences come from a man aged 25 to 40 who received the YFV17D yellow fever vaccine. CDR3s include the opening cysteine and the closing phenylalanine or tryptophan. A D gene is named only where the DNA matches it firmly. Clone size appears in some rows only: once, few, many, or a class for an expanded clone.

d_call	v_call	clone_size	j_call	cdr3_nt	cdr3_aa
TRBD2	TRBV2	NA	TRBJ2-1	TGTGCCAGCAGTACCCCCGGGACTAGCGGGAGTAGGACGTCCTACAATGAGCAGTTCTTC	CASSTPGTSGSRTSYNEQFF
NA	TRBV28	NA	TRBJ1-1	TGTGCCAGCAGTTTCGGTCGAGATGAAGCTTTCTTT	CASSFGRDEAFF
TRBD1	TRBV20-1	few	TRBJ2-5	TGCAGTGCCCAGACACAGGGGCGTCGAGAGACCCAGTACTTC	CSAQTQGRRETQYF
NA	TRBV30	NA	TRBJ2-1	TGTGCCTGGACAGGGTTAACGAGCCATGAGCAGTTCTTC	CAWTGLTSHEQFF
NA	TRBV9	few	TRBJ2-1	TGTGCCAGCAGCGTAGCTGTGGGGGGAATCCTACTAGATGAGCAGTTCTTC	CASSVAVGGILLDEQFF
NA	TRBV7-2	NA	TRBJ2-7	TGTGCCAGCAGCACTACACGTTCTCTTTCCGAGCAGTACTTC	CASSTTRSLSEQYF
NA	TRBV7-2	few	TRBJ2-1	TGTGCCAGCAGCTTAGGGGGGGCAGCGGTTTACAATGAGCAGTTCTTC	CASSLGGAAVYNEQFF
TRBD1	TRBV7-2	NA	TRBJ2-5	TGTGCCAGCAGCCAGGGGTTGGGACAGGGGATAGCAGAGACCCAGTACTTC	CASSQGLGQGIAETQYF
NA	TRBV5-1	NA	TRBJ1-2	TGCGCCAGCAGCTTGGTGGCAGTCGATGGCTACACCTTC	CASSLVAVDGYTF
TRBD1	TRBV12-3/TRBV12-4	few	TRBJ2-2	TGTGCCAGCAGTTTTGGGACAGGGGGCGTCGGGGAGCTGTTTTTT	CASSFGTGGVGELFF